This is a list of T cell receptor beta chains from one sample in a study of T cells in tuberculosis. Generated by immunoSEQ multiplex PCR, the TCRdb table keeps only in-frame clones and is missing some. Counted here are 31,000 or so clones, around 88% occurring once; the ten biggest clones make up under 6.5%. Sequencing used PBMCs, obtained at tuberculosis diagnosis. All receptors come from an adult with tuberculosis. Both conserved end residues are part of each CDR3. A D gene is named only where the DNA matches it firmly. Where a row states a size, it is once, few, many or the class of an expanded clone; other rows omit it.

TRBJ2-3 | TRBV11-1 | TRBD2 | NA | TGTGCCAGCAGGGGACTAGCGTACACAGATACGCAGTATTTT | CASRGLAYTDTQYF
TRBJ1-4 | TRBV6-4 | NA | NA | TGTGCCAGCAGCAGGGAAACTAATGAAAAACTGTTTTTT | CASSRETNEKLFF
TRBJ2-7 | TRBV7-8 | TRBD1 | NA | TGTGCCAGCAGCCTGGACAGGGGATACGAGCAGTACTTC | CASSLDRGYEQYF
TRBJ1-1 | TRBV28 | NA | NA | TGTGCCAGCAGTTTGGGGGCTGGGTTTAGGACTGAAGCTTTCTTT | CASSLGAGFRTEAFF
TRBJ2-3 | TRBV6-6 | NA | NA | TGTGCCAGCAGTTACCTGGGGAGCAGTACAGATACGCAGTATTTT | CASSYLGSSTDTQYF
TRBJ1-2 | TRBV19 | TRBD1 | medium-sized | TGTGCCACCACGACAGGGGTTGGCTACACCTTC | CATTTGVGYTF
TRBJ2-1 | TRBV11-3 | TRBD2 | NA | TGTGCCAGCAGCCGCTCCGGGACTAGCGGGGGGGGTGGCAATGAGCAGTTCTTC | CASSRSGTSGGGGNEQFF
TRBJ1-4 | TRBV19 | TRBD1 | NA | TGTGCCAGTAGAGTACCTGGGACAGGGAATGAAAAACTGTTTTTT | CASRVPGTGNEKLFF
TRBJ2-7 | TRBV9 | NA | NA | TGTGCCAGCAGCAAGGACAGTCCCGAGCAGTACTTC | CASSKDSPEQYF
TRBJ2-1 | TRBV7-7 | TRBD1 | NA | TGTGCCAGCAGCTTAGGGCCGGGACAGGTAGACAATGAGCAGTTCTTC | CASSLGPGQVDNEQFF
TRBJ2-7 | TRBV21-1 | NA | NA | TGTGCCAGCAGCAAAGGGAAGCGGGGCGCCTACGAGCAGTACTTC | CASSKGKRGAYEQYF
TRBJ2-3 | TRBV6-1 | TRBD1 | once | TGTGCCAGCAGTTCGCAGGGGGTTACGCAGTATTTT | CASSSQGVTQYF
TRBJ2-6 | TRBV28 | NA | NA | TGTGCCAGCAGTTCTGGCAGGCGCTCTGGGGCCAACGTCCTGACTTTC | CASSSGRRSGANVLTF
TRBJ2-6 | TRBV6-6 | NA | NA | TGTGCCAGCGGTAAAGGGGCATCTGGGGCCAACGTCCTGACTTTC | CASGKGASGANVLTF
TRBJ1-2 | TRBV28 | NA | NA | TGTGCCAGCAGTTACTTACAGGGAAGTGGCTACACCTTC | CASSYLQGSGYTF
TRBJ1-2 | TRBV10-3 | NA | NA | TGTGCCATCAGTGAGTCCACAGGATATAATAACTATGGCTACACCTTC | CAISESTGYNNYGYTF
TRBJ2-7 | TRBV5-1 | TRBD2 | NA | TGCGCCAGCAGCCTGGAGGGCGGGAGAGGTCACGAGCAGTACTTC | CASSLEGGRGHEQYF
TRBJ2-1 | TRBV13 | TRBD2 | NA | TGTGCCAGCAGCTTACCTTTAGCGGGAACCTACAATGAGCAGTTCTTC | CASSLPLAGTYNEQFF
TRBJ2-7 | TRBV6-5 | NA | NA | TGTGCCAGCAGTTACAACAGGGGGGGCTACGAGCAGTACTTC | CASSYNRGGYEQYF
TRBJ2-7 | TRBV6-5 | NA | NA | TGTGCCAGCAGTTACGGGCAGGGTGGAGAGCAGTACTTC | CASSYGQGGEQYF
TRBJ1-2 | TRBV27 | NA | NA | TGTGCCAGCAGTTTAAGCAGGGGAGGGAATGGCTACACCTTC | CASSLSRGGNGYTF
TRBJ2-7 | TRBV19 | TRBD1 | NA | TGTGCCAGTAGTGCCCGGGACAGGGGGTCGTGTGAGCAGTACTTC | CASSARDRGSCEQYF
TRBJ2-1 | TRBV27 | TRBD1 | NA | TGTGCCAGCAGCTTCGGGACAGACAATGAGCAGTTCTTC | CASSFGTDNEQFF
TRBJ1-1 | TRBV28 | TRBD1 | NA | TGTGCCAGCCTATACAGGGGTCTCACTGAAGCTTTCTTT | CASLYRGLTEAFF
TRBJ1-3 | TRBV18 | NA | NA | TGTGCCAGCTCACTTCGTCAGCGGGACTCTGGAAACACCATATATTTT | CASSLRQRDSGNTIYF
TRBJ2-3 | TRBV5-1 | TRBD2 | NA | TGCGCCAGCAGCTTAGGTTCGACGGGGGGGTACACAGATACGCAGTATTTT | CASSLGSTGGYTDTQYF
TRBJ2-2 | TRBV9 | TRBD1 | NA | TGTGCCAGCAGCGCTCGACAGGGCGGGAACACCGGGGAGCTGTTTTTT | CASSARQGGNTGELFF
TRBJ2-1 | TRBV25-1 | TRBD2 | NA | TGTGCCAGCAGTGGTTATATGAGCGGGGGGGCCTACAATGAGCAGTTCTTC | CASSGYMSGGAYNEQFF
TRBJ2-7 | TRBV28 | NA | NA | TGTGCCAGCAGTTTAAACCAAAGGGGCGAGCAGTACTTC | CASSLNQRGEQYF
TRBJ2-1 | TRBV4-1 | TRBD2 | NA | TGCGCCAGCAGCGATATTTTCCGTAGCGGGGGTAATGAGCAGTTCTTC | CASSDIFRSGGNEQFF
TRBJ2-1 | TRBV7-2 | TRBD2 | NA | TGTGCCAGCAGCTTAGTGGGCGGGGGTATCTACAATGAGCAGTTCTTC | CASSLVGGGIYNEQFF
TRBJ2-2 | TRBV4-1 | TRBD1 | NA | TGCGCCAGCAGCCACGCGACAGGGTCTTCGGTCGGGGAGCTGTTTTTT | CASSHATGSSVGELFF
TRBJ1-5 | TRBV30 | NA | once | TGTGCCTGGAGTGTATCGGGTAATCAGCCCCAGCATTTT | CAWSVSGNQPQHF
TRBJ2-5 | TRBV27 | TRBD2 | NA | TGTGCCAGCAGTTTATCACTAGCGGGGGAAGAGACCCAGTACTTC | CASSLSLAGEETQYF
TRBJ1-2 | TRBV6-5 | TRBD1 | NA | TGTGCCAGCAGTTACAGTGGACAGGGCGGCTACACCTTC | CASSYSGQGGYTF
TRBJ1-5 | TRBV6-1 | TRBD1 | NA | TGTGCCAGCAGTGAACCAGGGGGCTGGAAGCCCCAGCATTTT | CASSEPGGWKPQHF
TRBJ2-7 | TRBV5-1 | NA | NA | TGCGCCAGCAGCATCAGACAGGAGCCCTACGAGCAGTACTTC | CASSIRQEPYEQYF
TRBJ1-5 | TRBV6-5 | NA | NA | TGTGCCAGCAGTTACGGGGCAGGGGCACCGGATCAGCCCCAGCATTTT | CASSYGAGAPDQPQHF
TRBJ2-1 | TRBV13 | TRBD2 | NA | TGTGCCAGCAGCTTCAGGACTAGCGGGAGTAATGAGCAGTTCTTC | CASSFRTSGSNEQFF
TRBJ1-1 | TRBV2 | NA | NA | TGTGCCAGCAGTTGGGGGGGCACTGAAGCTTTCTTT | CASSWGGTEAFF
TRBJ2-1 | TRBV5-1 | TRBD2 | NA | TGCGCCAGCAGCTTGACCCCTAGCGGGGCTGGTAGGGTGCAGTTCTTC | CASSLTPSGAGRVQFF
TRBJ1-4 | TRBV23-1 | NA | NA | TGCGCCAGCGGTCAACCCCAGGGGTTACGGGAAAAACTGTTTTTT | CASGQPQGLREKLFF